These 6 T cell receptor beta chains share one sample of origin, sequenced in a study of T cells in Graves' hyperthyroidism and ophthalmopathy. RNA transcripts provided the source from which TCR beta CDR3 regions were amplified. HTBI primers were used for first-round RT-PCR of the TCR CDR3. In TCRdb, the multiplex PCR reads were re-called with MiXCR into one record per CDR3 protein. The sample lists a few hundred thousand distinct CDR3 sequences, around 13% occurring once. The specimen was blood. Source of these receptors: a young woman with Graves' hyperthyroidism that later progressed to Graves' ophthalmopathy.

This clonotype came up many times. The chain links TRBV29-1 to TRBJ2-2; D may be TRBD1 (6 bases). Trimming took 1 base from V and 4 from J, leaving 19 bases between them. The CDR3 totals 17 residues. The germline CDR1 and CDR2 sequences are SQVTM and ANQGSEA. CDR3 sequence (DNA): TGCAGCGTTGAAGGCCCTCGGATGGCAGGGGTCACCGGGGAGCTGTTTTTT. Amino acid sequence: CSVEGPRMAGVTGELFF.

The chain's CDR3 is CASGTERGEMTGELFF. In nucleotides, the CDR3 is TGTGCCAGCGGTACCGAACGCGGGGAAATGACCGGGGAGCTGTTTTTT. The V gene is TRBV6-1, the J gene TRBJ2-2; the D gene is possibly TRBD2 (6 bases). V lost 8 bases and J 5 bases, leaving 21 bases between the germline ends. The germline V gene encodes CDR1 MNHNS and CDR2 SASEGT. The CDR3 runs 16 residues.

At least ten counts were recorded for this clonotype. The rearrangement links TRBV7-2 to TRBJ2-2; D gene uncertain. Germline V gene lookup returns CDR1 SGHTA and CDR2 FQGNSA. V lost 3 bases and J 7 bases, leaving 6 bases between the germline ends. The CDR3 has 12 amino acids. DNA for the CDR3: TGTGCCAGCAGCTTCGAGGACGGGGAGCTGTTTTTT. It is translated as CASSFEDGELFF.

Many counts were recorded for this clonotype. DNA of the CDR3: TGCGCCAGCAAAGCCAGGGGAGGGGGTTCCTACGAGCAGTACTTC. As protein: CASKARGGGSYEQYF. V is TRBV10-2 and J is TRBJ2-7; tentative D call: TRBD2 (7 bases). The V end lost 7 bases, the J end lost 1 base, and 17 bases lay between the germline ends. This CDR3 is built from 15 residues. CDR1 and CDR2 from the germline V gene are WSHSY and SAAADI.

This clonotype was counted ten times or more. The rearrangement joins TRBV19 to TRBJ1-5, with 9 bases lining up with TRBD1. The V gene end was trimmed by 3 bases and the J gene end by 5 bases; junction bases not matched to a gene: 5. Germline CDR1 LNHDA, CDR2 SQIVND (reference sequence). The CDR3 runs to 15 residues. Written as DNA, the CDR3 is TGTGCCAGTAGTATCCATGGGACAGGGCATCAGCCCCAGCATTTT. It translates to CASSIHGTGHQPQHF. Full variable domain (rest looked up from reference TRBV19 and TRBJ1-5): DGGITQSPKYLFRKEGQNVTLSCEQNLNHDAMYWYRQDPGQGLRLIYYSQIVNDFQKGDIAEGYSVSREKKESFPLTVTSAQKNPTAFYLCASSIHGTGHQPQHFGDGTRLSIL.

This clonotype was recorded many times. CDR3 DNA: TGTGCCAGCAGCCAAGATCTGGGGGGAGGGCCCTCGGGCAATGAGCAGTTCTTC. This sequence encodes CASSQDLGGGPSGNEQFF. V and J are TRBV14 and TRBJ2-1; TRBD2 aligns across 7 bases. J gave up 6 bases and V 0 bases, and 14 bases lay outside the gene matches. Germline values: CDR1 SGHDN, CDR2 FVKESK. The CDR3 sequence is 18 residues long.